Described below is a single TCR beta chain sequence and its context. Antigen specificity is unknown. This sample is drawn from a study of shared clonotypes between healthy human individuals. Germline loops: CDR1 SGDLS, CDR2 YYNGEE. J was trimmed by 6 bases and V by 3 bases; bases with no gene match: 9. This CDR3 contains 15 residues. The authors distributed each subset's genomic DNA evenly over several immunoSEQ plates. Some clones are missing from TCRdb's copy, which holds only in-frame ones; the method was immunoSEQ multiplex PCR. The repertoire holds 2 million to 2.5 million clones, with over 90% as singletons. Findings of the study overall: The donor pool, a small one, limited the genetic and exposure-history diversity represented.

CD45RA+ naive and CD45RA-negative memory subsets were separated from CD4+ cells. This chain connects TRBV9 to TRBJ2-7; 10 bases agree with TRBD1. The TCR originated in a man in his late teens or twenties in good health. Some clones in this sample may be carry-over from other donors' samples. Sequences were obtained from naive CD4+ T cells from PBMCs. Subset reported: CD45RA+ positively selected. CDR3 coding DNA: TGTGCCAGCAGCGGAGGCCGGGGACAGGGGTCCGAGCAGTACTTC. This codes for CASSGGRGQGSEQYF.